The 19 T cell receptor beta chains reported below all come from one sample, sequenced in a study of naive and memory T cell subsets. Study results and limitations: Especially in CD8 cells, naive repertoires contained a few larger clonotypes, possibly CD45RA-re-expressing memory cells.

Their specific antigens are unknown. Both TRBC1 and TRBC2 were covered by a beta constant-region primer of two equimolar oligonucleotides. Four rounds of PCR amplified the ligated cDNA using nested alpha and beta constant-region primers plus SP2. TCRdb re-called the UMI-ligation and nested PCR reads through MiXCR, storing one row per CDR3 protein. Here the sample spans roughly 150,000 distinct CDR3 sequences, 15% to 25% being singletons. Material: naive CD8+ T cells from blood. All receptors derive from a human donor in good health.

This clonotype was detected a few times. The V and J genes are TRBV5-1 and TRBJ2-1; D perhaps matches TRBD1 (5 bases). The CDR3 consists of 13 residues. V lost 2 bases to trimming and J lost 5 bases, with 8 bases between them. Germline loops: CDR1 SGHRS, CDR2 YFSETQ. This chain's CDR3 is CASSFVTDNEQFF. The DNA for the CDR3 is TGCGCCAGCAGCTTCGTGACAGACAATGAGCAGTTCTTC.

V gene TRBV6-5 combines with J gene TRBJ2-1; 13 bases fit TRBD2. The V gene end was trimmed by 5 bases and the J gene end by 6 bases; junction bases not matched to a gene: 4. The CDR3 contains 15 residues. The germline V gene encodes CDR1 MNHEY and CDR2 SVGAGI. CDR3 nucleotides: TGTGCCAGCAGTACTAGCGGGAGGGCCAGCAATGAGCAGTTCTTC. It is translated as CASSTSGRASNEQFF.

This chain links TRBV4-1 with TRBJ2-1; TRBD2 might be the D (5 bases). V lost 1 base and J 8 bases, leaving 6 bases between the germline ends. The CDR3 totals 12 residues. Germline V CDR1 and CDR2: MGHRA, YSYEKL. This CDR3 is CASSQAGDEQFF. In DNA, the CDR3 is TGCGCCAGCAGCCAAGCCGGGGATGAGCAGTTCTTC.

This chain links TRBV11-2 with TRBJ2-1, with 8 bases aligning to TRBD2. The J segment lost 4 bases and the V segment lost 7 bases, leaving 15 bases of the junction unmatched. CDR3 length: 17 amino acids. CDR1 and CDR2 (germline): SGHAT, FQNNGV. The CDR3 spells CASISRRGLETYNEQFF. CDR3 DNA: TGTGCCAGCATTTCAAGACGGGGACTAGAGACTTACAATGAGCAGTTCTTC.

This clonotype was seen more than once but under ten times. The J gene is TRBJ1-1, the V gene TRBV5-1; no clear D. V gave up 3 bases and J gave up 0 bases, with 9 bases separating them. Germline loops: CDR1 SGHRS, CDR2 YFSETQ. This CDR3 region has 14 residues. The CDR3 sequence: CASSSDAVNTEAFF. The CDR3 bases are TGCGCCAGCAGCTCTGATGCGGTGAACACTGAAGCTTTCTTT.

The chain recombines TRBV2 with TRBJ1-6; TRBD1 aligns across 7 bases. Germline V gene sequence: CDR1 SNHLY, CDR2 FYNNEI. The CDR3 loop spans 16 amino acids. The V segment lost 3 bases and the J segment 5 bases; nucleotides outside the gene matches: 7. The CDR3 region is CASSDEGATDNSPLHF. The CDR3 nucleotides are TGTGCCAGCAGTGATGAGGGGGCAACGGATAATTCACCCCTCCACTTT.

V is TRBV30 and J is TRBJ1-1; D remains ambiguous. This CDR3 spans 15 amino acids. Germline loops: CDR1 GTSNPN, CDR2 SVGIG (reference sequence). V gave up 4 bases and J gave up 0 bases, with 15 bases separating them. CDR3 region: CAWTSTEYMNTEAFF. The CDR3 DNA reads TGTGCCTGGACCTCAACCGAGTACATGAACACTGAAGCTTTCTTT.

This chain joins TRBV6-1 and TRBJ2-1; perhaps TRBD1 as D (6 bases). The length of the CDR3 is 16 residues. The V end was cut by 7 bases, the J end by 0 bases, with 16 bases between. From germline, CDR1 is MNHNS and CDR2 SASEGT. The CDR3 spells CASTAMDSSSYNEQFF. CDR3 sequence (DNA): TGTGCCAGCACCGCAATGGACAGCAGCTCCTACAATGAGCAGTTCTTC.

The chain is built from TRBV12-3 or TRBV12-4 and TRBJ1-6, with 9 bases identical to TRBD1. The CDR3 loop spans 17 amino acids. V shed 3 bases, J shed 6 bases, and the junction held 9 bases outside the gene matches. The CDR3 loop is CASSFVWDREFNSPLHF. CDR3 nucleotide sequence: TGTGCCAGCAGTTTCGTATGGGACAGGGAATTTAATTCACCCCTCCACTTT.

The V gene is TRBV7-9, the J gene TRBJ2-2; 7 bases agree with TRBD1. The CDR3 consists of 17 residues. The junction had 9 bases not matched to a gene; V was cut back by 4 bases and J by 1 base. Germline-derived CDR1 and CDR2 are SEHNR and FQNEAQ (reference sequence). The CDR3 DNA follows: TGTGCCAGCAGCTGGACCACCCGGACAGGGAACACCGGGGAGCTGTTTTTT. Translation gives CASSWTTRTGNTGELFF.

The chain has TRBV4-1 and TRBJ2-3, with 14 bases aligning to TRBD2. V dropped 4 bases and J dropped 3; count of bases not matched to a gene: 3. From germline, CDR1 is MGHRA and CDR2 YSYEKL. The CDR3 loop spans 16 amino acids. The CDR3 nucleotides are TGCGCCAGCAGCCTTCGACTAGCGGGAGGGACAGATACGCAGTATTTT. The encoded protein is CASSLRLAGGTDTQYF.

In this sample, this clonotype turned up a few times. This chain connects TRBV10-3 to TRBJ1-5; a possible D gene is TRBD1 (6 bases). The CDR3 totals 15 residues. Trimming stripped 8 bases from V and 4 bases from J, with 18 bases between. Germline V gives CDR1 ENHRY, CDR2 SYGVKD. CDR3 nucleotides: TGTGCCATCGGGGATTATATGGGGGCGAATCAGCCCCAGCATTTT. Translation: CAIGDYMGANQPQHF.

This rearrangement joins TRBV7-8 to TRBJ2-3; 7 nucleotides align to TRBD2. Losses at the gene ends were 5 bases for V and 4 bases for J; bases not matched to a gene: 9. The germline CDR1 and CDR2 sequences are SGHVS and FQNEAQ. There are 15 residues in the CDR3. The CDR3 nucleotides read TGTGCCAGCAGCCAGCTAGCGGAGGGCCCAGATACGCAGTATTTT. The encoded protein is CASSQLAEGPDTQYF. The full variable domain, with the rest looked up from reference TRBV7-8 and TRBJ2-3, is GAGVSQSPRYKVAKRGQDVALRCDPISGHVSLFWYQQALGQGPEFLTYFQNEAQLDKSGLPSDRFFAERPEGSVSTLKIQRTQQEDSAVYLCASSQLAEGPDTQYFGPGTRLTVL.

V usage is TRBV7-9 and J usage is TRBJ2-7, with D possibly matching TRBD2 (5 bases). The CDR3 covers 13 residues. The ends were cut back, 4 bases at V and 1 base at J, with 8 bases in the middle. Germline V gene lookup returns CDR1 SEHNR and CDR2 FQNEAQ (reference sequence). CDR3 sequence (DNA): TGTGCCAGCAGCTCTAGCTCTTCCTACGAGCAGTACTTC. Translation gives CASSSSSSYEQYF.

This clonotype occurred a few times. J is TRBJ2-1 and V is TRBV27; 7 positions agree with TRBD2. V was pared by 3 bases and J by 5 bases, with 1 base of the junction left unmatched. The CDR3 runs to 13 residues. Germline V gene lookup returns CDR1 MNHEY and CDR2 SMNVEV (reference sequence). CDR3 in amino acids: CASSFGGDNEQFF. CDR3 nucleotide sequence: TGTGCCAGCAGTTTTGGGGGGGACAATGAGCAGTTCTTC.

V usage is TRBV9 and J usage is TRBJ1-4, with TRBD1 matching 8 bases. After removal of 3 bases from V and 1 base from J, the junction contained 8 bases not matched to a gene. The CDR3 is made up of 17 amino acids. Germline V lookup: CDR1 SGDLS, CDR2 YYNGEE. CDR3 DNA: TGTGCCAGCAGCGGATCGGCGACAGGGGAAACTAATGAAAAACTGTTTTTT. As protein: CASSGSATGETNEKLFF.

This clonotype was seen a few times. The gene calls are TRBV12-5 and TRBJ2-7; 9 bases are shared with TRBD1. J was trimmed by 1 base and V by 5 bases; bases with no gene match: 3. CDR1 and CDR2 (germline): LGHNT, FRNRAP. The CDR3 length is 14 residues. The CDR3 protein is CASGRGTGSYEQYF. The CDR3 region has the DNA TGTGCTAGTGGTCGCGGGACAGGGTCCTACGAGCAGTACTTC.

Only a few counts were recorded for this clonotype. CDR3 bases: TGCGCCATTTCCAAAGGGGCCCTAGCAGATACGCAGTATTTT. Its protein product is CAISKGALADTQYF. The chain uses TRBV4-1 and TRBJ2-3; a weak D match, TRBD1 (5 bases). The ends were cut back, 10 bases at V and 4 bases at J, with 18 bases in the middle. CDR1 and CDR2 (germline): MGHRA, YSYEKL. CDR3 length equals 14 residues.

CDR3 region: CASSSPTSGRDPFF. The CDR3 DNA sequence: TGTGCCAGCAGCTCCCCGACTAGCGGGAGAGATCCGTTCTTC. This sequence joins TRBV3-1 and TRBJ2-1, with 12 bases aligning to TRBD2. The germline V gene encodes CDR1 LGHDT and CDR2 YNNKEL (reference sequence). The CDR3 totals 14 residues. V shed 5 bases, J shed 15 bases, and the junction held 11 bases outside the gene matches.